The source of this TCR beta chain is a study of blood T cell repertoires in COVID-19. Some clones are missing from TCRdb's copy, which holds only in-frame ones; the method was immunoSEQ multiplex PCR. The sample comprises roughly 150,000 clones, over 70% of which are singletons, and approximately 5.3% rests with the top ten. Within the 2 weeks before study entry, each person in the exposed group met a COVID-19 case. With 5 bases clipped from V and 2 bases from J, the junction kept 4 bases outside the gene matches. This CDR3 is 14 amino acids long. Germline CDR1 and CDR2: SEHNR and FQNEAQ (reference sequence).

V usage is TRBV7-9 and J usage is TRBJ1-2; the match to TRBD1 covers 8 bases. The clonotype comes from a man between 65 and 85 years old who had been exposed to COVID-19. Input material: PBMCs or T cells enriched from blood (not recorded which). The CDR3 DNA is TGTGCCAGCAGCCGACGGGACAGGAACTATGGCTACACCTTC. It is translated as CASSRRDRNYGYTF.